What follows are 2 T cell receptor beta chains derived from one specimen sequenced in a study of blood T cell repertoires in COVID-19 (dated by TCRdb to about 2020). Library generation was performed with the immunoSEQ multiplex PCR assay. TCRdb's version of the immuneACCESS table is confined to in-frame rearrangements and falls short of the full clone set. An unresolved V gene accounts for under half of the shortfall where checked; the remainder is of unknown origin. The sample table records nearly 200,000 clones; around 85% of these occur just once. The ten largest clones capture approximately 0.97% of the sample. The sequenced sample consisted of peripheral blood. The receptors originated from a man between 60 and 75 years old with COVID-19, enrolled during active disease.

The rearrangement joins TRBV10-1 to TRBJ1-3, with TRBD1 matching 9 bases. V shed 6 bases, J shed 4 bases, and the junction held 4 bases outside the gene matches. The germline V gene encodes CDR1 WNHNN and CDR2 SYGVQD (reference sequence). The CDR3 is 14 amino acids. CDR3 amino acids: CASSPGTGGNTIYF. The CDR3 coding sequence is TGCGCCAGCAGCCCCGGGACAGGGGGAAACACCATATATTTT.

This chain connects TRBV7-9 to TRBJ2-3; TRBD1 is a possible D gene (6 bases). V was cut by 3 bases and J by 2 bases, with 12 bases left in between. This CDR3 has 15 amino acids. From germline, CDR1 is SEHNR and CDR2 FQNEAQ (reference sequence). The DNA of the CDR3 is TGTGCCAGCAGCTTTCAGGGGCCTAACACAGATACGCAGTATTTT. Translated: CASSFQGPNTDTQYF.